A single sample gave rise to the 19 T cell receptor beta chains below, sequenced in a study of shared clonotypes between healthy human individuals. The repertoire was sequenced with immunoSEQ multiplex PCR; TCRdb's copy has only in-frame clones and lacks some. The sample holds more than 1 million clones, approximately 78% seen once. Material: memory CD4+ T cells from PBMCs. The subset: CD45RA-negative fraction. The receptors stem from a man younger than 30 in good health. Some clones in this sample may be carry-over from other donors' samples.

This clone was detected a few times. CDR3 in amino acids: CASSLESGRTGELFF. CDR3 DNA: TGTGCCAGCAGTTTAGAGAGCGGGAGAACCGGGGAGCTGTTTTTT. The rearrangement uses TRBV27 and TRBJ2-2, with 8 nucleotides matching TRBD2. Trimming at V came to 2 bases and at J to 5 bases, leaving 4 bases not matched to a gene. The CDR3 loop spans 15 amino acids. Germline V CDR1 and CDR2: MNHEY, SMNVEV (reference sequence).

In its sample, this clone was seen once. DNA for the CDR3: TGTGCCAGCAGGGGGGCAGGGGGCGCCGTCAATGAGCAGTTCTTC. It encodes CASRGAGGAVNEQFF. This chain uses TRBV2 with TRBJ2-1; 8 bases are shared with TRBD1. CDR1 and CDR2 from the germline V gene are SNHLY and FYNNEI. The CDR3 totals 15 residues. V trimming: 6 bases; J trimming: 6 bases; junction bases outside the gene matches: 10.

The CDR3: CATSPLARPNTQYF. As DNA, the CDR3 is TGTGCCACCAGCCCGCTAGCGCGTCCAAATACGCAGTATTTT. The chain combines TRBV15 with TRBJ2-3, with D perhaps matching TRBD2 (6 bases). The CDR3 consists of 14 residues. Trimming took 5 bases from V and 7 from J, leaving 16 bases between them. The germline CDR1 and CDR2 sequences are LNHNV and YYDKDF (reference sequence).

Notes on this clone: This sample includes further DNA sequences coding for the same CDR3. The chain is built from TRBV10-3 and TRBJ2-5; 8 bases are shared with TRBD1. J gave up 5 bases and V 2 bases, and 4 bases lay outside the gene matches. The CDR3 runs 14 residues. The V gene's germline CDR1 is ENHRY and CDR2 SYGVKD. The CDR3 loop reads CAISEGQGQETQYF. The CDR3 nucleotides read TGTGCCATCAGTGAGGGACAGGGACAGGAGACCCAGTACTTC.

This chain joins TRBV6-1 and TRBJ2-6; D gene ambiguous. Deletions cut 7 bases from V and 2 bases from J, with 9 bases between. CDR1 MNHNS and CDR2 SASEGT come from the germline V gene. The CDR3 runs to 14 residues. CDR3 coding DNA: TGTGCCAGCATTACGAATACTGGGGCCAACGTCCTGACTTTC. Translation gives CASITNTGANVLTF.

The chain combines TRBV5-6 with TRBJ1-5; D is perhaps TRBD1 (5 bases). V was shortened by 5 bases and J by 5 bases, with 14 bases between the two germline ends. Germline V gives CDR1 SGHDT, CDR2 YYEEEE. The CDR3 extends over 14 amino acids. CDR3 DNA sequence: TGTGCCAGCAGTTCCGGGACGAACGATCAGCCCCAGCATTTT. This codes for CASSSGTNDQPQHF.

Only one count was recorded for this clone. The V call is TRBV5-6, the J call TRBJ2-5; 12 positions match TRBD2. The V gene end was trimmed by 2 bases and the J gene end by 3 bases; junction bases not matched to a gene: 5. CDR3 length: 16 amino acids. CDR1 is SGHDT and CDR2 is YYEEEE in the germline V gene. The CDR3: CASSFGLAGTKETQYF. The CDR3 DNA reads TGTGCCAGCAGCTTCGGACTAGCGGGAACCAAAGAGACCCAGTACTTC. Based on the CDR3 plus reference TRBV5-6 and TRBJ2-5, the full variable domain is DAGVTQSPTHLIKTRGQQVTLRCSPKSGHDTVSWYQQALGQGPQFIFQYYEEEERQRGNFPDRFSGHQFPNYSSELNVNALLLGDSALYLCASSFGLAGTKETQYFGPGTRLLVL.

The rearrangement joins TRBV6-5 to TRBJ1-1; possible D gene TRBD1, 5 bases. The CDR3 totals 14 residues. The ends were cut back, 5 bases at V and 2 bases at J, with 12 bases in the middle. Germline V gene lookup returns CDR1 MNHEY and CDR2 SVGAGI. CDR3 protein: CASSDRPVNTEAFF. The CDR3 bases are TGTGCCAGCAGTGACAGACCAGTTAACACTGAAGCTTTCTTT.

The gene calls are TRBV10-3 and TRBJ2-7; a possible D gene is TRBD1 (6 bases). V was cut by 0 bases and J by 2 bases, with 8 bases left in between. This CDR3 comprises 14 residues. Germline values: CDR1 ENHRY, CDR2 SYGVKD. CDR3 loop: CAISESQGTYEQYF. The CDR3 DNA follows: TGTGCCATCAGTGAGTCGCAGGGGACCTACGAGCAGTACTTC.

The chain employs TRBV10-2 and TRBJ2-5; D ambiguous. The CDR3 consists of 12 residues. V shed 8 bases and J shed 2 bases, with 9 bases lying between them. Germline V gene sequence: CDR1 WSHSY, CDR2 SAAADI. In DNA, the CDR3 is TGCGCCAGCGGCAGAACACAAGAGACCCAGTACTTC. The encoded protein is CASGRTQETQYF.

This chain connects TRBV5-1 to TRBJ2-1; a possible D gene is TRBD2 (6 bases). Germline CDR1 reads SGHRS; CDR2 reads YFSETQ. The CDR3 has 13 residues. With 5 bases removed from V and 10 bases from J, the gap between germline ends came to 16 bases. The CDR3 is CASRRPPGEEQFF. The DNA for the CDR3 is TGCGCCAGCAGGCGACCCCCGGGAGAAGAGCAGTTCTTC.

This chain joins TRBV5-4 and TRBJ2-1; tentatively, D is TRBD2 (5 bases). This CDR3 is 16 amino acids long. Germline V CDR1 and CDR2: SGHNT, YYREEE (reference sequence). Trimming shortened V by 0 bases and J by 5 bases, and 15 bases separated the two germline ends. The CDR3 reads CASSLGSASGNNEQFF. Written as DNA, the CDR3 is TGTGCCAGCAGCTTGGGGTCGGCGAGCGGAAACAATGAGCAGTTCTTC.

The sample holds many counts of this clone. The DNA of the CDR3 is TGTGCCAGCGTATACACCCACCAGGGGGAACAGCCCCAGCATTTT. This translates into CASVYTHQGEQPQHF. The V call is TRBV6-5, the J call TRBJ1-5; 7 bases align to TRBD1. The CDR3 extends over 15 amino acids. Germline lookup yields CDR1 MNHEY and CDR2 SVGAGI. Unmatched junction bases numbered 14, after V lost 8 bases and J lost 7 bases.

The rearrangement links TRBV5-1 to TRBJ2-7, with a weak D call TRBD1 (6 bases). Between the trimmed V and J ends, which lost 0 bases and 3 bases, there was a span of 16 bases. This CDR3 comprises 16 residues. From germline, CDR1 is SGHRS and CDR2 YFSETQ. CDR3 amino acids: CASSLATAGAVYEQYF. In nucleotides, the CDR3 is TGCGCCAGCAGCTTGGCCACGGCAGGGGCCGTCTACGAGCAGTACTTC.

This rearrangement joins TRBV5-4 to TRBJ2-7; TRBD2 aligns across 10 bases. Looked up from germline, CDR1 is SGHNT and CDR2 is YYREEE (reference sequence). CDR3 size: 15 residues. V trimming: 2 bases; J trimming: 0 bases; junction bases outside the gene matches: 2. Here the CDR3 DNA reads TGTGCCAGCAGCTTCGGGACTAGCGTCTCCTACGAGCAGTACTTC. Its protein is CASSFGTSVSYEQYF.

The J gene is TRBJ2-2, the V gene TRBV25-1; TRBD2 matches 13 bases. Germline values: CDR1 MGHDK, CDR2 SYGVNS. The CDR3 loop spans 14 amino acids. The V gene end was trimmed by 10 bases and the J gene end by 5 bases; junction bases not matched to a gene: 4. The CDR3 is CATSTSGRTGELFF. In DNA form, the CDR3 reads TGTGCCACCTCGACTAGCGGGAGGACCGGGGAGCTGTTTTTT.

The chain employs TRBV7-9 and TRBJ2-5; TRBD1 agrees at 9 bases. CDR1 is SEHNR, CDR2 FQNEAQ, per germline (reference sequence). The CDR3 consists of 15 residues. V gave up 3 bases and J gave up 5 bases; unmatched junction bases: 7. CDR3: CASSFGTGMWETQYF. CDR3 nucleotides: TGTGCCAGCAGCTTCGGGACAGGGATGTGGGAGACCCAGTACTTC. Drawing the rest from reference TRBV7-9 and TRBJ2-5, the complete variable domain is DTGVSQNPRHKITKRGQNVTFRCDPISEHNRLYWYRQTLGQGPEFLTYFQNEAQLEKSRLLSDRFSAERPKGSFSTLEIQRTEQGDSAMYLCASSFGTGMWETQYFGPGTRLLVL.

The chain is built from TRBV14 and TRBJ1-2; D call uncertain. The V gene lost 0 bases and the J gene lost 4 bases, with 6 bases spanning the gap. This CDR3 has 13 amino acids. The V gene's germline CDR1 is SGHDN and CDR2 FVKESK. The CDR3 spells CASSQDRGYGYTF. The CDR3 DNA follows: TGTGCCAGCAGCCAAGATCGAGGCTATGGCTACACCTTC.

The chain links TRBV5-6 to TRBJ1-3; D remains ambiguous. Trimming took off 3 bases at V and 0 bases at J, with 4 bases between the two ends. Per germline, CDR1 SGHDT and CDR2 YYEEEE. The length of the CDR3 is 13 residues. CDR3 sequence (DNA): TGTGCCAGCAGCTCCCTCTCTGGAAACACCATATATTTT. Encoded protein: CASSSLSGNTIYF.